The sequence of this TCR beta chain was determined in a study of blood T cell repertoires in COVID-19. As for the study in general: The United States, Italy and Spain supplied acute and convalescent COVID-19 samples. T cells, B-cell-depleted T cells, or PBMCs provided the cDNA or gDNA that served as material.

TCRdb keeps only in-frame clones here, not all; method: immunoSEQ multiplex PCR. The sample holds some 140,000 clones, just under 85% seen once. Sample: peripheral blood. This sequence originates from an older woman with acute or convalescent COVID-19.

The CDR3: CASSIDHASNFYGYTF. CDR3 coding DNA: TGTGCCAGTAGTATAGATCACGCCTCGAACTTCTATGGCTACACCTTC. The chain uses TRBV19 and TRBJ1-2; no firm D call. Trimming stripped 0 bases from V and 4 bases from J, with 15 bases between. The germline V gene encodes CDR1 LNHDA and CDR2 SQIVND (reference sequence). This CDR3 has 16 residues.